This TCR beta chain was obtained from a study of cytomegalovirus exposure and HLA in healthy donors. Points from the study as a whole: Based on reports, TCR beta sequences accurately predicted HLA-A and HLA-B alleles for most subjects. A further, later analysis showed that HLA-associated TCR beta chains (compared with equally common others) were more clonally expanded.

The PCR made use of 60 Vbeta and 13 Jbeta primers. Sequenced by immunoSEQ multiplex PCR; TCRdb stores in-frame clones only, minus some. The data hold 150,000 to 200,000 clones, with roughly 80% observed a single time. CDR1 SGHRS and CDR2 YFSETQ come from the germline V gene. The CDR3 length is 16 residues. With V trimmed by 3 bases and J by 9 bases, 8 bases remained unmatched. For this clone: Its specificity is not known.

The sample was PBMCs. The chain carries TRBV5-1 and TRBJ2-1, with TRBD2 matching over 14 bases. This TCR was recovered from a girl aged 2 to 9 in good health and CMV-seropositive. CDR3 bases: TGCGCCAGCAGCTCCCGACTAGCGGGAGGGCCAGGTGAGCAGTTCTTC. Protein product: CASSSRLAGGPGEQFF.